This T cell receptor (beta chain) was identified in a study of blood T cell repertoires in COVID-19. The table came from immunoSEQ multiplex PCR; TCRdb's copy has only in-frame clones and leaves some out. The profile covers some 300,000 clones, with around 92% appearing a single time and 2.5% to 3% taken by the ten largest. The germline V gene encodes CDR1 SGHRS and CDR2 YFSETQ. This CDR3 is 14 amino acids long. Unmatched junction bases numbered 4, after V lost 5 bases and J lost 3 bases. Categorization into cohorts depended on clinical history that participants reported. Contact with a PCR-confirmed or clinician-diagnosed COVID-19 case occurred within 2 weeks of entry.

The source material was PBMCs or T cells enriched from blood (not recorded which). The receptor's source is a woman between 50 and 59 years old who had been exposed to COVID-19. V gene TRBV5-1 combines with J gene TRBJ1-1; 10 bases fit TRBD1. This CDR3 is CASRQGTGDTEAFF. CDR3 sequence (DNA): TGCGCCAGCAGGCAAGGGACAGGGGACACTGAAGCTTTCTTT.